This TCR beta chain was recorded in a study of Tregs in tolerant kidney transplant recipients. The study's findings and limits: The most relevant donor-specific Treg TCRbeta repertoire apparently came from expansion with activated donor B cells. Some patients' samples used different primers over time, so nucleotide sequences weren't comparable.

This clone was observed a handful of times. Its antigen is still unknown. Mixed chimerism was transient after nonmyeloablative marrow transplants from related graft donors. TCRdb's copy holds only in-frame clones and misses some; the assay was immunoSEQ multiplex PCR. Of about 100,000 clones in the sample, 90% to 95% were seen once. V lost 3 bases and J 0 bases, leaving 8 bases between the germline ends. Per germline, CDR1 SGHRS and CDR2 YFSETQ. The CDR3 is made up of 14 amino acids. The specimen comprised CD4+ T cells from blood (PBMCs), sampled 12 months after the transplant. The TCR sequence derives from a human patient who received a combined kidney and bone marrow transplant. Some T cells may be supplied by the graft donor. The chain joins TRBV5-1 to TRBJ2-3; D remains unclear. CDR3 protein: CASSSTSSTDTQYF. The CDR3 nucleotides are TGCGCCAGCAGCTCCACTTCGAGCACAGATACGCAGTATTTT. The variable domain in full, with the rest retrieved from reference TRBV5-1 and TRBJ2-3, is KAGVTQTPRYLIKTRGQQVTLSCSPISGHRSVSWYQQTPGQGLQFLFEYFSETQRNKGNFPGRFSGRQFSNSRSEMNVSTLELGDSALYLCASSSTSSTDTQYFGPGTRLTVL.